These T cell receptor beta chains were read from a single sample in a study of T cell responses to AZD1222 COVID-19 vaccine. The protocol was immunoSEQ multiplex PCR, while the TCRdb copy is restricted to in-frame clones and leaves out a portion. The profile shows approximately 73,000 clones, 84% of them singletons. The specimen was peripheral blood, collected on day 0 of AZD1222 vaccination. Receptors originate from an adult in good health. Each CDR3 is given with its conserved first and last residue. Each record gives: D gene, V gene, J gene, clone size, CDR3 DNA, CDR3 protein. The D gene is left open where the match is weak. The size field is filled for only some rows; it gives once, few, many or a size class.

d_call: .
v_call: TRBV13
j_call: TRBJ2-3
clone_size: .
cdr3_nt: TGTGCCAGCAGCTTATTAACGGCTAGCACAGATACGCAGTATTTT
cdr3_aa: CASSLLTASTDTQYF

d_call: TRBD1
v_call: TRBV7-9
j_call: TRBJ2-4
clone_size: .
cdr3_nt: TGTGCCAGCAGCTTAGGGGGACAGGGGGCGTACATTCAGTACTTC
cdr3_aa: CASSLGGQGAYIQYF

d_call: .
v_call: TRBV3-1/TRBV3-2
j_call: TRBJ1-6
clone_size: .
cdr3_nt: TGTGCCAGCAGCCTCAGGACGGGTAATTCACCCCTCCACTTT
cdr3_aa: CASSLRTGNSPLHF

d_call: TRBD2
v_call: TRBV6-5
j_call: TRBJ2-3
clone_size: .
cdr3_nt: TGTGCCAGCAGAACCGGGACTAGCGCGGCAGATACGCAGTATTTT
cdr3_aa: CASRTGTSAADTQYF

d_call: .
v_call: TRBV7-3
j_call: TRBJ2-6
clone_size: .
cdr3_nt: TGTGCCAGCAGGCAAACGGGCGCTAAGACTGGGGCCAACGTCCTGACTTTC
cdr3_aa: CASRQTGAKTGANVLTF

d_call: .
v_call: TRBV19
j_call: TRBJ1-3
clone_size: .
cdr3_nt: TGTGCCAGTAGAGGATCGGACGGCGGGGCCTCTGGAAACACCATATATTTT
cdr3_aa: CASRGSDGGASGNTIYF

d_call: .
v_call: TRBV7-8
j_call: TRBJ2-7
clone_size: .
cdr3_nt: TGTGCCAGCAGTGTAAGGGGGGGCGGAACCTACGAGCAGTACTTC
cdr3_aa: CASSVRGGGTYEQYF

d_call: .
v_call: TRBV28
j_call: TRBJ2-5
clone_size: .
cdr3_nt: TGTGCCAGCAGTTCCCCCGGGGCCGGGCTAGGAGAGACCCAGTACTTC
cdr3_aa: CASSSPGAGLGETQYF

d_call: TRBD2
v_call: TRBV6-2/TRBV6-3
j_call: TRBJ2-5
clone_size: .
cdr3_nt: TGTGCCAGCAGTTGGGGGGGTTCAGAGACCCAGTACTTC
cdr3_aa: CASSWGGSETQYF

d_call: TRBD1
v_call: TRBV6-2/TRBV6-3
j_call: TRBJ1-1
clone_size: .
cdr3_nt: TGTGCCAGCAGCCAGGACAGGGGAACTTTCTTT
cdr3_aa: CASSQDRGTFF

d_call: TRBD2
v_call: TRBV5-4
j_call: TRBJ2-1
clone_size: .
cdr3_nt: TGTGCCAGCAGCTTAAGCGGGGGGAGTTACAATGAGCAGTTCTTC
cdr3_aa: CASSLSGGSYNEQFF

d_call: .
v_call: TRBV6-6
j_call: TRBJ1-3
clone_size: once
cdr3_nt: TGTGCCAGCGGGCAGGGACGGAACACCATATATTTT
cdr3_aa: CASGQGRNTIYF

d_call: TRBD2
v_call: TRBV30
j_call: TRBJ2-7
clone_size: .
cdr3_nt: TGTGCCTGGGGTAGCGGGGGGGCCTACGAGCAGTACTTC
cdr3_aa: CAWGSGGAYEQYF

d_call: .
v_call: TRBV28
j_call: TRBJ1-5
clone_size: .
cdr3_nt: TGTGCCAGCCACAGCAACAATCAGCCCCAGCATTTT
cdr3_aa: CASHSNNQPQHF

d_call: .
v_call: TRBV28
j_call: TRBJ2-6
clone_size: .
cdr3_nt: TGTGCCAGCAGTAGTGGGGCCAACGTCCTGACTTTC
cdr3_aa: CASSSGANVLTF

d_call: .
v_call: TRBV4-2
j_call: TRBJ1-5
clone_size: .
cdr3_nt: TGTGCCAGCAGCCAAGGGGCAGGGGCTCAGCCCCAGCATTTT
cdr3_aa: CASSQGAGAQPQHF